This entry describes one T cell receptor (beta chain). This specimen comes from a study of shared clonotypes between healthy human individuals. The ends were cut back, 2 bases at V and 1 base at J, with 18 bases in the middle. CDR3 length: 16 amino acids. In germline, CDR1 is GTSNPN, CDR2 SVGIG (reference sequence). Profiling relied on immunoSEQ multiplex PCR, and the TCRdb table lists in-frame clones only, not all of them. The sample lists around 2,000,000 clones; 95% were seen once. This clonotype was sampled from a man younger than 35 in good health. V and J are TRBV30 and TRBJ2-7; TRBD1 or TRBD2 may be the D gene (7 bases each). The sample taken for sequencing was naive CD4+ T cells sorted from blood. Subset indicated: CD45RA+ positively selected. This CDR3 is CAWSQGGAGGSYEQYF. The CDR3, as DNA: TGTGCCTGGAGTCAGGGAGGGGCAGGGGGGTCCTACGAGCAGTACTTC.